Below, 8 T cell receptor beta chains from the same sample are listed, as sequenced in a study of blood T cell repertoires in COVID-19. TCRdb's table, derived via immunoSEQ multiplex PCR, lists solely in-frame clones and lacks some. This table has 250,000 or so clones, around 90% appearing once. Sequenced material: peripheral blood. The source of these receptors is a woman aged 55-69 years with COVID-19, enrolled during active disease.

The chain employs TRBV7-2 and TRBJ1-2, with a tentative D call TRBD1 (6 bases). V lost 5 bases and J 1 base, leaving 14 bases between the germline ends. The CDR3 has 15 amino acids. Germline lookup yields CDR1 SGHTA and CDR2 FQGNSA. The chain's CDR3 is CASSPRTDDNYGYTF. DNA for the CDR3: TGTGCCAGCAGCCCTAGGACAGACGATAACTATGGCTACACCTTC.

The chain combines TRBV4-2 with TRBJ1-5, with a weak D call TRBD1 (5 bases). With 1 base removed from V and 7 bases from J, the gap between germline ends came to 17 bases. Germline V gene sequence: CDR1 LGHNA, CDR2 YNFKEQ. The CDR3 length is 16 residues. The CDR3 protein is CASSQGSGGGTQPQHF. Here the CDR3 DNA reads TGTGCCAGCAGCCAAGGGTCAGGCGGGGGTACGCAGCCCCAGCATTTT.

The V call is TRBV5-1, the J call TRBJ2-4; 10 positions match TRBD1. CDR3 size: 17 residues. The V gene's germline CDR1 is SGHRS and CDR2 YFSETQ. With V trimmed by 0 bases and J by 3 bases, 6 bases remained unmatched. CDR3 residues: CASSLVGTGDGKNIQYF. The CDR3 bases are TGCGCCAGCAGCTTGGTGGGGACAGGGGATGGCAAAAACATTCAGTACTTC. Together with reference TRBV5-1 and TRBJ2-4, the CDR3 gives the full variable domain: KAGVTQTPRYLIKTRGQQVTLSCSPISGHRSVSWYQQTPGQGLQFLFEYFSETQRNKGNFPGRFSGRQFSNSRSEMNVSTLELGDSALYLCASSLVGTGDGKNIQYFGAGTRLSVL.

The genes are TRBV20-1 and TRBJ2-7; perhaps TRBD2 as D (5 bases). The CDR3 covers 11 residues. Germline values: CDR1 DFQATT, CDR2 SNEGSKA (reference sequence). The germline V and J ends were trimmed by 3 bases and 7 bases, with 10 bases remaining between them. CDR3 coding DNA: TGCAGTGCTAGCACCGAGCGGGAGCAGTACTTC. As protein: CSASTEREQYF.

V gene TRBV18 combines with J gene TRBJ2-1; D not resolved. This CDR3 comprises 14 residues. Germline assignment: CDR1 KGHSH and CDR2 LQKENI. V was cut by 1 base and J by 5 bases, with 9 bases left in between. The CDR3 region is CASSPLAANNEQFF. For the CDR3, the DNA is TGTGCCAGCTCACCACTGGCGGCGAACAATGAGCAGTTCTTC.

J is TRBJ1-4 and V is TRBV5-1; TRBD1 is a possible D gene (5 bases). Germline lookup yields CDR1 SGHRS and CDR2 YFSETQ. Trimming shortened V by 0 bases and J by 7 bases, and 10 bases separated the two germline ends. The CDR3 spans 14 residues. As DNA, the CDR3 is TGCGCCAGCAGCTTGGCCCTCGGGGGTGAAAAACTGTTTTTT. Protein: CASSLALGGEKLFF.

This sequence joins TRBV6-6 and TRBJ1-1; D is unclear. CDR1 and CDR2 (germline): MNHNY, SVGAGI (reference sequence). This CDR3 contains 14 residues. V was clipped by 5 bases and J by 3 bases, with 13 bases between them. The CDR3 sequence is CASSPPGGYTEAFF. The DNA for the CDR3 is TGTGCCAGCAGTCCCCCCGGAGGGTACACTGAAGCTTTCTTT.

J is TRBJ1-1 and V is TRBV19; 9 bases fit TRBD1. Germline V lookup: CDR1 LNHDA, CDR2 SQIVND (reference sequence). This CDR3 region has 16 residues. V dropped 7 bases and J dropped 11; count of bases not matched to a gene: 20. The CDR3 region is CASTRNPGQGISRAFF. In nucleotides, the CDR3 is TGTGCCAGTACCCGAAACCCGGGACAGGGTATTAGTAGGGCTTTCTTT.